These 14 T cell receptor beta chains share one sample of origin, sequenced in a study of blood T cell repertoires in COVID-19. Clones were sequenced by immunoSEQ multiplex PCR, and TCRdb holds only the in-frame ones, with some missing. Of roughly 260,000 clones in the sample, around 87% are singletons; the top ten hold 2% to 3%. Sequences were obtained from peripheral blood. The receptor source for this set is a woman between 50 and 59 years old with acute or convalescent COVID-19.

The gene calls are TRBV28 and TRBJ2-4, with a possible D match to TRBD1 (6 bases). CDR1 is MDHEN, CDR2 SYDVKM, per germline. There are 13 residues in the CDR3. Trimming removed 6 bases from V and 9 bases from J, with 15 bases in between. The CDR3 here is CASRVGTMGIQYF. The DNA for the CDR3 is TGTGCCAGCAGAGTCGGGACAATGGGCATTCAGTACTTC.

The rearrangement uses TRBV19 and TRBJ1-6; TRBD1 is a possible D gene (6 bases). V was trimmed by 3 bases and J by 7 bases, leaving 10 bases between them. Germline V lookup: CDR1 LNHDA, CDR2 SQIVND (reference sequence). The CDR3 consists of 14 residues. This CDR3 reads CASSIIGGNSPLHF. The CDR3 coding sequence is TGTGCCAGTAGTATCATAGGGGGAAATTCACCCCTCCACTTT.

The CDR3 DNA reads TGTGCCAGCAGTTACTCTACTAGCGGGTCCTACAATGAGCAGTTCTTC. Residues: CASSYSTSGSYNEQFF. The V gene is TRBV6-5, the J gene TRBJ2-1, with TRBD2 identical over 9 bases. V lost 0 bases and J lost 1; bases outside the gene matches: 1. This CDR3 has 16 residues. CDR1 is MNHEY, CDR2 SVGAGI, per germline.

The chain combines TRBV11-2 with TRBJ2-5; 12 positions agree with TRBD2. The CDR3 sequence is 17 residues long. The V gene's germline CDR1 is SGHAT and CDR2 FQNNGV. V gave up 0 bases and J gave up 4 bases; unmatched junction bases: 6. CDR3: CASSLDRQLAGGETQYF. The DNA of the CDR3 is TGTGCCAGCAGCTTAGATCGTCAACTAGCGGGAGGAGAGACCCAGTACTTC.

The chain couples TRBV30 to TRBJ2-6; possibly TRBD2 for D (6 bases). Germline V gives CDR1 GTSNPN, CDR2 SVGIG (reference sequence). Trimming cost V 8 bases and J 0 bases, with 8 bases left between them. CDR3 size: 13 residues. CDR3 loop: CALARSGANVLTF. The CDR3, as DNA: TGTGCCCTAGCGCGCTCTGGGGCCAACGTCCTGACTTTC.

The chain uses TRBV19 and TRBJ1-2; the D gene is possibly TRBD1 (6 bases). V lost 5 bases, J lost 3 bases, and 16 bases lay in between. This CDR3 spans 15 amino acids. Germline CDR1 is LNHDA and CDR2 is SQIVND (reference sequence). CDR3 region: CASSVTGNPYYGYTF. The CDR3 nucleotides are TGTGCCAGTAGTGTAACAGGGAATCCTTACTATGGCTACACCTTC. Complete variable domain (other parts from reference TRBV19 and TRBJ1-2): DGGITQSPKYLFRKEGQNVTLSCEQNLNHDAMYWYRQDPGQGLRLIYYSQIVNDFQKGDIAEGYSVSREKKESFPLTVTSAQKNPTAFYLCASSVTGNPYYGYTFGSGTRLTVV.

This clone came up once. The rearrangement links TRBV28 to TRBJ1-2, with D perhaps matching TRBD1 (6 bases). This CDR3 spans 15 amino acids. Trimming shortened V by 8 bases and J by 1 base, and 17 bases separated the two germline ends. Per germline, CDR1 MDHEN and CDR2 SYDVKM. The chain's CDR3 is CASGSAGADNYGYTF. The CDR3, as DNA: TGTGCCAGCGGGTCTGCGGGGGCAGATAACTATGGCTACACCTTC.

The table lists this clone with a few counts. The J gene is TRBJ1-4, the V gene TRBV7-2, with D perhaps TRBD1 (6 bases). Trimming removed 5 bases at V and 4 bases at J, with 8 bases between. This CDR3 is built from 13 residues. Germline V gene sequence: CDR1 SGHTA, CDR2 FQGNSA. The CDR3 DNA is TGTGCCAGCAGCCCAGGGGTTAATGAAAAACTGTTTTTT. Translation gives CASSPGVNEKLFF.

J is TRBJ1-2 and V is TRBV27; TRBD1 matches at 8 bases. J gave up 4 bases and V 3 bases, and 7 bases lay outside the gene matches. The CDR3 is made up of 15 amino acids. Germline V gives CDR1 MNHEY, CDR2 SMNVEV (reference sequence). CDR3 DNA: TGTGCCAGCAGTTTCAGGGGGGACAGGCCCTATGGCTACACCTTC. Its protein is CASSFRGDRPYGYTF.

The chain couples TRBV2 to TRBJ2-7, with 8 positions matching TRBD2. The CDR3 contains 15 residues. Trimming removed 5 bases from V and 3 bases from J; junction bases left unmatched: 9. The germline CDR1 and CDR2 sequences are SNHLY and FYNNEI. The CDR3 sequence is CASSFGTSSIYEQYF. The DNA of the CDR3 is TGTGCCAGCAGTTTCGGGACTAGTAGCATCTACGAGCAGTACTTC.

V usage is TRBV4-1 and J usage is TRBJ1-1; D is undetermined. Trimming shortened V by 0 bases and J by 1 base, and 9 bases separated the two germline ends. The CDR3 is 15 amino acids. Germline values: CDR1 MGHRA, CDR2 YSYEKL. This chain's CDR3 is CASSQEGRRNTEAFF. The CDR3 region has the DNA TGCGCCAGCAGCCAAGAAGGGAGGAGGAACACTGAAGCTTTCTTT.

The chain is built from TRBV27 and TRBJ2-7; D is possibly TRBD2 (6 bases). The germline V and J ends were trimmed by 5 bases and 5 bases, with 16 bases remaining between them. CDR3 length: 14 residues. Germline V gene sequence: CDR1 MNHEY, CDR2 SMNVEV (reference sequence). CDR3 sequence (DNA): TGTGCCAGCAGTCACGGCCCGGGCGGGAACGAGCAGTACTTC. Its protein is CASSHGPGGNEQYF.

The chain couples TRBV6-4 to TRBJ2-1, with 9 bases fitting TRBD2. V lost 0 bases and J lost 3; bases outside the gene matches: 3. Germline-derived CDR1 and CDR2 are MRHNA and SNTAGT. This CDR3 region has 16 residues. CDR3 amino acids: CASSDSPSGIYNEQFF. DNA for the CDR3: TGTGCCAGCAGTGACTCCCCTAGCGGGATCTACAATGAGCAGTTCTTC.

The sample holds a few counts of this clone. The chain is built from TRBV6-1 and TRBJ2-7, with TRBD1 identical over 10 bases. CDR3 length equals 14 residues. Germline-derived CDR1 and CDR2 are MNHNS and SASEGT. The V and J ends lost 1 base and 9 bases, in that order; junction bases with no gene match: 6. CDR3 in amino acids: CASSEGWDRGGQYF. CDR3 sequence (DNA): TGTGCCAGCAGTGAAGGATGGGACAGGGGCGGGCAGTACTTC.